The 11 T cell receptor beta chains below come from one sample, sequenced in a study of T-cell reconstitution after alpha-beta-depleted transplantation in children. The TCRbeta library incorporated unique molecular identifiers. TCRdb ran MiXCR on the PCR reads and lists one entry per CDR3 protein. The sample holds approximately 1,000,000 distinct CDR3 sequences, 25% to 30% seen once. Here the sequenced sample was PBMCs, mostly from graft donor cells, taken 360 days after TCRalphabeta/CD19-depleted stem cell transplant. These receptors were collected from a boy in the first two years of life who had a stem cell transplant for SCID, so the T cells may come from the graft donor.

This clonotype turned up a few times. The rearrangement uses TRBV29-1 and TRBJ2-7; D not certain. V gave up 5 bases and J gave up 4 bases, with 12 bases separating them. In germline, CDR1 is SQVTM, CDR2 ANQGSEA. This CDR3 contains 12 residues. CDR3: CSVRAGRYEQYF. CDR3 coding DNA: TGCAGCGTTAGGGCCGGTAGATACGAGCAGTACTTC.

This clonotype was observed a few times. The genes are TRBV29-1 and TRBJ2-2, with TRBD1 identical over 10 bases. Germline V gene lookup returns CDR1 SQVTM and CDR2 ANQGSEA. This CDR3 is 17 amino acids long. Trimming at V came to 7 bases and at J to 4 bases, leaving 15 bases not matched to a gene. For the CDR3, the DNA is TGCAGCGCCCGGGGGGACAGGGGTAGTTTAGTCACCGGGGAGCTGTTTTTT. This gives the protein CSARGDRGSLVTGELFF.

The chain carries TRBV3-1 and TRBJ2-5; TRBD2 is a possible D gene (6 bases). The germline V gene encodes CDR1 LGHDT and CDR2 YNNKEL (reference sequence). V lost 1 base to trimming and J lost 9 bases, with 12 bases between them. The CDR3 is 13 amino acids. CDR3 loop: CASSQGDFSSQYF. The CDR3 DNA reads TGTGCCAGCAGCCAAGGGGACTTCAGCTCCCAGTACTTC.

This sequence joins TRBV20-1 and TRBJ2-5; D possibly matches TRBD1 or TRBD2 (5 bases each). Germline V gives CDR1 DFQATT, CDR2 SNEGSKA (reference sequence). Trimming cost V 5 bases and J 5 bases, with 12 bases left between them. This CDR3 is built from 12 residues. Here the CDR3 DNA reads TGCAGTGCTCTCTCGGGGCGGGAGACCCAGTACTTC. Its protein is CSALSGRETQYF.

The table lists this clonotype with many counts. This chain links TRBV20-1 with TRBJ2-1; D remains unclear. The CDR3 runs to 11 residues. CDR1 and CDR2 from the germline V gene are DFQATT and SNEGSKA (reference sequence). Trimming left V 6 bases short and J 4 bases short, with 7 bases between. CDR3 sequence (DNA): TGCAGTGCATACGGGTACAATGAGCAGTTCTTC. Amino acids: CSAYGYNEQFF.

The J gene is TRBJ1-1, the V gene TRBV10-3; D is undetermined. V was cut by 0 bases and J by 10 bases, with 6 bases left in between. From germline, CDR1 is ENHRY and CDR2 SYGVKD. The CDR3 is made up of 11 amino acids. As DNA, the CDR3 is TGTGCCATCAGTGAGTCATACGGAGCTTTCTTT. It translates to CAISESYGAFF.

The rearrangement joins TRBV13 to TRBJ2-1; TRBD1 matches at 12 bases. The CDR3 length is 20 residues. V lost 0 bases to trimming and J lost 9 bases; unmatched junction nucleotides: 18. The germline V gene has CDR1 PRHDT and CDR2 FYEKMQ (reference sequence). The CDR3 nucleotides read TGTGCCAGCAGCTTAGGCCGACGCTTCCGGGACAGGGGGCCTTATGGTGAGCAGTTCTTC. Its protein is CASSLGRRFRDRGPYGEQFF.

This chain links TRBV4-3 with TRBJ2-1; 12 bases are a match to TRBD2. This CDR3 region has 14 residues. Trimming took 1 base from V and 10 from J; bases not matched to a gene: 2. The germline V gene encodes CDR1 LGHNA and CDR2 YSLEER. CDR3 nucleotides: TGCGCCAGCAGCCAAGGACTAGCGGGAGCCGAGCAGTTCTTC. Its translation is CASSQGLAGAEQFF.

The CDR3 DNA is TGCGCCAGTGGACAGGGTTGGGCCAAAAACATTCAGTACTTC. Protein: CASGQGWAKNIQYF. V is TRBV10-2 and J is TRBJ2-4, with 8 positions matching TRBD1. V lost 9 bases to trimming and J lost 1 base; unmatched junction nucleotides: 5. The CDR3 has 14 residues. Germline V gene data show CDR1 as WSHSY and CDR2 as SAAADI.

The rearrangement links TRBV6-5 to TRBJ2-7, with no clear D. Trimming took 1 base from V and 0 from J, leaving 7 bases between them. The length of the CDR3 is 14 residues. Germline V gene sequence: CDR1 MNHEY, CDR2 SVGAGI. CDR3 loop: CASSYFGNSYEQYF. The CDR3 DNA reads TGTGCCAGCAGTTACTTCGGCAACTCCTACGAGCAGTACTTC.

The chain recombines TRBV24-1 with TRBJ2-3; 9 bases agree with TRBD2. The CDR3 length is 16 residues. Germline CDR1 reads KGHDR; CDR2 reads SFDVKD. V trimming: 0 bases; J trimming: 2 bases; junction bases outside the gene matches: 2. The CDR3, as DNA: TGTGCCACCAGTGATTTGGCGGGGGGGTCCACAGATACGCAGTATTTT. This gives the protein CATSDLAGGSTDTQYF.